Shown below are 6 T cell receptor beta chains from a single sample sequenced in a study of spatial heterogeneity in lung cancer. Overall study results and limits: Tumoral mutation counts were tracked by counts of expanded intratumoral alpha and beta TCRs.

Noted time point: sample taken at primary tumor resection. TCRdb passed the 5' RACE reads through MiXCR, listing each CDR3 protein once. This sample has about 2,800 distinct CDR3 sequences; 49% occur once, and the top ten carry around 60%. Antigens of these TCRs are unknown. The sequencing here drew on lung tumor tissue, taken at surgery. All receptors come from a male donor with early-stage non-small cell lung cancer.

A few counts support this clonotype. V is TRBV5-1 and J is TRBJ2-3; 7 bases are a match to TRBD1. The germline V gene has CDR1 SGHRS and CDR2 YFSETQ. V lost 4 bases to trimming and J lost 0 bases; unmatched junction nucleotides: 8. The CDR3 runs 16 residues. The CDR3 protein is CASSGRGQASTDTQYF. CDR3 sequence (DNA): TGCGCCAGCAGCGGGCGCGGACAGGCCAGCACAGATACGCAGTATTTT. The entire variable domain, with the rest obtained from reference TRBV5-1 and TRBJ2-3, is as follows: KAGVTQTPRYLIKTRGQQVTLSCSPISGHRSVSWYQQTPGQGLQFLFEYFSETQRNKGNFPGRFSGRQFSNSRSEMNVSTLELGDSALYLCASSGRGQASTDTQYFGPGTRLTVL.

The chain joins TRBV6-5 to TRBJ2-7; D could derive from TRBD1 or TRBD2 (5 bases each). This CDR3 spans 14 amino acids. Per the germline V gene, CDR1 is MNHEY and CDR2 is SVGAGI. V lost 6 bases to trimming and J lost 0 bases, with 12 bases between them. CDR3 protein: CASSGTSDSYEQYF. The DNA of the CDR3 is TGTGCCAGCAGCGGGACCTCCGACTCCTACGAGCAGTACTTC.

The chain couples TRBV10-3 to TRBJ2-3; TRBD2 is a possible D gene (6 bases). There are 15 residues in the CDR3. CDR1 is ENHRY and CDR2 is SYGVKD in the germline V gene. V lost 11 bases, J lost 1 base, and 19 bases lay in between. The CDR3 DNA sequence: TGTGCCTCCTGCTCCGGGGGACTCGGCACAGATACGCAGTATTTT. Amino acids: CASCSGGLGTDTQYF.

The sample holds a few counts of this clonotype. The CDR3 region is CASSSPGTTTDTQYF. The CDR3 nucleotides read TGTGCCAGCAGCTCCCCCGGGACTACCACAGATACGCAGTATTTT. The rearrangement joins TRBV7-9 to TRBJ2-3; TRBD2 agrees at 7 bases. CDR1 is SEHNR and CDR2 is FQNEAQ in the germline V gene (reference sequence). The V gene end was trimmed by 4 bases and the J gene end by 2 bases; junction bases not matched to a gene: 6. This CDR3 has 15 residues.

This clonotype was found a few times. The V call is TRBV5-6, the J call TRBJ2-1; 7 positions match TRBD2. Looked up from germline, CDR1 is SGHDT and CDR2 is YYEEEE. The CDR3 totals 15 residues. After removal of 0 bases from V and 2 bases from J, the junction contained 2 bases not matched to a gene. The CDR3 protein is CASSLVSGTYNEQFF. DNA for the CDR3: TGTGCCAGCAGCTTGGTGAGCGGGACCTACAATGAGCAGTTCTTC.

This clonotype is large within its sample. This chain links TRBV5-1 with TRBJ2-1; a weak D match, TRBD2 (5 bases). V dropped 4 bases and J dropped 9 bases, with 20 bases sitting between them. The length of the CDR3 is 15 residues. Germline CDR1 and CDR2: SGHRS and YFSETQ. The CDR3 reads CASSPGVLSGGEQFF. CDR3 coding DNA: TGCGCCAGCAGCCCTGGTGTACTCTCAGGAGGTGAGCAGTTCTTC.